These 26 T cell receptor beta chains originate from one sample sequenced in a study of human T cells and chemical hapten exposure. TCRdb fed the RACE reads into MiXCR, producing one record per CDR3 protein. In the table there are 150,000 to 200,000 distinct CDR3 sequences, roughly 30% of which are singletons. Time point in this sample: pre-sensitization, week 0. Indicated treatment: therapeutic diphenylcyclopropenone sensitization with weekly scalp DPC. The sequencing here drew on whole blood, taken in connection with sensitization to the hapten diphenylcyclopropenone (DPC). The receptors were gathered from a woman under 40 with alopecia areata. Some clones in this sample may be carry-over from other donors' samples.

This clonotype was seen repeatedly, ten times or more. V is TRBV29-1 and J is TRBJ2-1; possibly TRBD1 or TRBD2 for D (5 bases each). Germline V gene data show CDR1 as SQVTM and CDR2 as ANQGSEA. The CDR3 contains 11 residues. CDR3 amino acids: CSGGTYNEQFF. As DNA, the CDR3 is TGCAGTGGGGGAACCTACAATGAGCAGTTCTTC.

This clonotype was found a few times. The chain combines TRBV28 with TRBJ2-7; 9 bases are a match to TRBD1. V lost 0 bases and J lost 10; bases outside the gene matches: 1. Germline-derived CDR1 and CDR2 are MDHEN and SYDVKM. The CDR3 is 12 residues long. CDR3 protein: CASSLWDRGQYF. The CDR3 coding sequence is TGTGCCAGCAGTTTATGGGACAGGGGACAGTACTTC.

Written as DNA, the CDR3 is TGCAGCGTTGACTGGGACCCGAACACTGAAGCTTTCTTT. Translating it yields CSVDWDPNTEAFF. The V and J genes are TRBV29-1 and TRBJ1-1; maybe TRBD1 (5 bases). Trimming stripped 3 bases from V and 1 base from J, with 9 bases between. This CDR3 comprises 13 residues. Germline values: CDR1 SQVTM, CDR2 ANQGSEA.

This clonotype was picked up a small number of times. The gene calls are TRBV28 and TRBJ2-3; D remains ambiguous. Trimming removed 6 bases from V and 0 bases from J, with 13 bases in between. The CDR3 totals 15 residues. The germline V gene encodes CDR1 MDHEN and CDR2 SYDVKM. Written as DNA, the CDR3 is TGTGCCAGCAGCCCTCGGCTCGCGAGCACAGATACGCAGTATTTT. Translation: CASSPRLASTDTQYF.

V gene TRBV6-1 combines with J gene TRBJ1-1; D perhaps matches TRBD1 (5 bases). CDR3 length: 13 amino acids. Germline lookup yields CDR1 MNHNS and CDR2 SASEGT. V lost 4 bases, J lost 11 bases, and 17 bases lay in between. Here the CDR3 DNA reads TGTGCCAGCAGTGGCCCGCTAGGGGCCAGCGCTTTCTTT. It encodes CASSGPLGASAFF.

For this clonotype: One junction end disagrees with the germline gene, perhaps due to a read error. The gene calls are TRBV4-3 and TRBJ2-7, with D perhaps matching TRBD1 or TRBD2 (5 bases each). CDR3 size: 12 residues. CDR1 is LGHNA, CDR2 YSLEER, per germline. The CDR3, as DNA: TGCGCCAGCAGCCAAGACCCGGGACCGCTCCACTTC. This sequence encodes CASSQDPGPLHF.

The V and J genes are TRBV5-1 and TRBJ2-7, with D uncertain. Trimming took off 0 bases at V and 2 bases at J, with 6 bases between the two ends. CDR1 is SGHRS and CDR2 is YFSETQ in the germline V gene. This CDR3 comprises 13 residues. CDR3 protein: CASSLEFPYEQYF. The CDR3 nucleotides read TGCGCCAGCAGCTTGGAGTTCCCCTACGAGCAGTACTTC. The full variable domain, in which reference TRBV5-1 and TRBJ2-7 provide the parts outside the CDR3, is KAGVTQTPRYLIKTRGQQVTLSCSPISGHRSVSWYQQTPGQGLQFLFEYFSETQRNKGNFPGRFSGRQFSNSRSEMNVSTLELGDSALYLCASSLEFPYEQYFGPGTRLTVT.

The rearrangement links TRBV10-3 to TRBJ2-7; D may be TRBD1 (5 bases). From germline, CDR1 is ENHRY and CDR2 SYGVKD. V was clipped by 6 bases and J by 0 bases, with 12 bases between them. The CDR3 consists of 14 residues. This CDR3 is CAISLTEASYEQYF. The CDR3 coding sequence is TGTGCCATCAGCCTGACAGAAGCCTCCTACGAGCAGTACTTC.

The chain links TRBV29-1 to TRBJ2-5; no firm D call. Germline V gene lookup returns CDR1 SQVTM and CDR2 ANQGSEA. The V gene lost 1 base and the J gene lost 5 bases, with 11 bases spanning the gap. The CDR3 runs 13 residues. CDR3 sequence (DNA): TGCAGCGTTGAAGCCCAGGTGGGGGAGACCCAGTACTTC. Protein product: CSVEAQVGETQYF.

This clonotype was found a few times. V gene TRBV7-2 combines with J gene TRBJ1-6; possible D gene TRBD1, 6 bases. The CDR3 loop spans 16 amino acids. CDR1 and CDR2 (germline): SGHTA, FQGNSA. Deletions cut 1 base from V and 10 bases from J, with 17 bases between. The CDR3, as DNA: TGTGCCAGCAGCTTAGAACCCAGGGGATTAGGATCACCCCTCCACTTT. Translating gives CASSLEPRGLGSPLHF.

The chain recombines TRBV29-1 with TRBJ2-5; the match to TRBD2 covers 9 bases. Germline V gene data show CDR1 as SQVTM and CDR2 as ANQGSEA. V was clipped by 5 bases and J by 4 bases; unmatched bases: 8. The CDR3 is made up of 14 amino acids. The CDR3 DNA reads as TGCAGCGTTCTCGGTGGAGCGGGAGGAGAGACCCAGTACTTC. Translating gives CSVLGGAGGETQYF.

This chain connects TRBV11-2 to TRBJ2-7; D is uncertain. This CDR3 is built from 12 residues. V was shortened by 2 bases and J by 7 bases, with 9 bases between the two germline ends. CDR1 and CDR2 from the germline V gene are SGHAT and FQNNGV. Here the CDR3 DNA reads TGTGCCAGCAGCTTATCGTCGGTGGAGCAGTACTTC. Its protein product is CASSLSSVEQYF.

The table lists this clonotype with a few counts. The gene calls are TRBV15 and TRBJ2-2, with 8 bases aligning to TRBD1. The CDR3 is 18 residues long. The V gene end was trimmed by 0 bases and the J gene end by 10 bases; junction bases not matched to a gene: 16. Germline CDR1 and CDR2: LNHNV and YYDKDF (reference sequence). CDR3 nucleotides: TGTGCCACCAGCAGAGATTACGGGCGCGGACAGGGTTTCTTGGAGCTGTTTTTT. As protein: CATSRDYGRGQGFLELFF.

This clonotype was counted at least ten times. The chain is built from TRBV20-1 and TRBJ2-1, with 8 bases that match TRBD2. Germline V CDR1 and CDR2: DFQATT, SNEGSKA (reference sequence). The CDR3 covers 15 residues. J gave up 6 bases and V 3 bases, and 10 bases lay outside the gene matches. This CDR3 reads CSASAIAGTSNEQFF. In nucleotides, the CDR3 is TGCAGTGCTAGTGCAATAGCGGGGACCTCCAATGAGCAGTTCTTC.

CDR3 amino acids: CAWSRGGGTDTQYF. DNA of the CDR3: TGTGCCTGGTCAAGGGGCGGGGGCACAGATACGCAGTATTTT. The chain combines TRBV30 with TRBJ2-3, with D perhaps TRBD2 (6 bases). CDR1 is GTSNPN, CDR2 SVGIG, per germline (reference sequence). There are 14 residues in the CDR3. V lost 5 bases and J 1 base, leaving 13 bases between the germline ends.

V and J are TRBV9 and TRBJ2-1; TRBD2 aligns across 10 bases. Germline trimming cut 4 bases from V and 5 bases from J; bases unmatched to any gene: 6. This CDR3 spans 15 amino acids. Per germline, CDR1 SGDLS and CDR2 YYNGEE. This CDR3 reads CASSSGTSANNEQFF. The CDR3 nucleotides are TGTGCCAGCAGCTCCGGGACTAGCGCCAACAATGAGCAGTTCTTC.

The chain combines TRBV20-1 with TRBJ1-5; 7 bases align to TRBD1. Germline loops: CDR1 DFQATT, CDR2 SNEGSKA (reference sequence). J lost 5 bases, V lost 6 bases, and 4 bases had no gene match. The CDR3 runs 12 residues. The CDR3, as DNA: TGCAGTGCGGGGCAGGGGGATCAGCCCCAGCATTTT. This sequence encodes CSAGQGDQPQHF.

This clonotype was seen only a few times. This chain joins TRBV28 and TRBJ1-2; tentative D call: TRBD1 (5 bases). The CDR3 totals 15 residues. Trimming took off 2 bases at V and 4 bases at J, with 14 bases between the two ends. From germline, CDR1 is MDHEN and CDR2 SYDVKM. The CDR3 is CASSLVQGGSYGYTF. CDR3 nucleotides: TGTGCCAGCAGTTTAGTGCAGGGAGGAAGCTATGGCTACACCTTC.

This clonotype came up a few times. This sequence joins TRBV29-1 and TRBJ2-7, with D perhaps TRBD1 or TRBD2 (6 bases each). V shed 5 bases and J shed 6 bases, with 14 bases lying between them. Germline CDR1 reads SQVTM; CDR2 reads ANQGSEA. This CDR3 region has 12 residues. CDR3 nucleotides: TGCAGCGTTAAACCACAGGGAGGCGAGCAGTACTTC. Translating gives CSVKPQGGEQYF.

CDR3 region: CASSIDLAGVDRTKNIQYF. The CDR3 bases are TGTGCCAGTAGTATAGATCTGGCAGGGGTGGACAGAACCAAAAACATTCAGTACTTC. The chain uses TRBV19 and TRBJ2-4; possible D gene TRBD1, 6 bases. CDR3 length equals 19 residues. V was pared by 0 bases and J by 2 bases, with 20 bases between. The germline V gene encodes CDR1 LNHDA and CDR2 SQIVND (reference sequence).

This clonotype has only a few counts. The chain couples TRBV6-5 to TRBJ2-3; TRBD2 is a possible D gene (5 bases). The V gene lost 5 bases and the J gene lost 1 base, with 10 bases spanning the gap. The length of the CDR3 is 14 residues. Germline-derived CDR1 and CDR2 are MNHEY and SVGAGI. CDR3 sequence (DNA): TGTGCCAGCAGTCCCCGGGGAGGCACAGATACGCAGTATTTT. Translated: CASSPRGGTDTQYF.

This clonotype has a handful of counts. V gene TRBV5-6 combines with J gene TRBJ2-1; D is unclear. V was trimmed by 0 bases and J by 7 bases, leaving 5 bases between them. Germline-derived CDR1 and CDR2 are SGHDT and YYEEEE. The CDR3 covers 12 residues. The CDR3 DNA reads as TGTGCCAGCAGCTTGGGGCGGAATGAGCAGTTCTTC. Protein: CASSLGRNEQFF.

This clonotype was seen only a few times. The J gene is TRBJ2-3, the V gene TRBV25-1; no clear D gene. CDR1 and CDR2 (germline): MGHDK, SYGVNS. V was clipped by 2 bases and J by 5 bases, with 2 bases between them. The CDR3 is made up of 11 amino acids. The CDR3 DNA is TGTGCCAGCAGTGAACAAGATACGCAGTATTTT. Protein product: CASSEQDTQYF.

The sample holds a few counts of this clonotype. This sequence joins TRBV7-2 and TRBJ1-5, with D maybe TRBD1 (5 bases). The CDR3 runs to 17 residues. V dropped 1 base and J dropped 1 base, with 14 bases sitting between them. Per germline, CDR1 SGHTA and CDR2 FQGNSA. The CDR3 reads CASSLVVMGVSNQPQHF. DNA for the CDR3: TGTGCCAGCAGCTTAGTAGTAATGGGGGTAAGCAATCAGCCCCAGCATTTT. The whole variable domain, remainder taken from reference TRBV7-2 and TRBJ1-5, is GAGVSQSPSNKVTEKGKDVELRCDPISGHTALYWYRQSLGQGLEFLIYFQGNSAPDKSGLPSDRFSAERTGGSVSTLTIQRTQQEDSAVYLCASSLVVMGVSNQPQHFGDGTRLSIL.

This chain connects TRBV28 to TRBJ1-6; 7 positions match TRBD1. The CDR3 covers 14 residues. With V trimmed by 7 bases and J by 10 bases, 10 bases remained unmatched. Germline V gene lookup returns CDR1 MDHEN and CDR2 SYDVKM. CDR3 sequence: CASTWRQGRSPLHF. CDR3 bases: TGTGCCAGCACCTGGCGACAGGGTCGATCACCCCTCCACTTT.

J is TRBJ1-3 and V is TRBV7-2, with a weak D call TRBD1 (6 bases). The CDR3 loop spans 17 amino acids. Trimming pared 2 bases from V and 0 bases from J, leaving 14 bases between. Germline assignment: CDR1 SGHTA and CDR2 FQGNSA. CDR3 DNA sequence: TGTGCCAGCAGCTTAACCGGGACACGTTTCTCTGGAAACACCATATATTTT. Translating gives CASSLTGTRFSGNTIYF. Full variable domain (outside the CDR3, taken from reference TRBV7-2 and TRBJ1-3): GAGVSQSPSNKVTEKGKDVELRCDPISGHTALYWYRQSLGQGLEFLIYFQGNSAPDKSGLPSDRFSAERTGGSVSTLTIQRTQQEDSAVYLCASSLTGTRFSGNTIYFGEGSWLTVV.